The rows below give T cell receptor beta chains drawn from one sample of a study of naive CD8 T cells in extremely preterm neonates. TCRdb keeps only in-frame clones here, not all; method: immunoSEQ multiplex PCR. The data contain about 5,000 clones, 90% to 95% of them singletons. The sample was naive CD8+ T cells from cord blood. Source of these receptors: a boy who was born preterm. CDR3s include the opening cysteine and the closing phenylalanine or tryptophan. The order of the fields is J gene, clone size, V gene, CDR3 protein. Clone sizes are given selectively: once, few, many, or a class where the clone is expanded.

j_call: TRBJ2-5; clone_size: -; v_call: TRBV28; cdr3_aa: CASSLRGWAPQETQYF
j_call: TRBJ1-2; clone_size: -; v_call: TRBV7-9; cdr3_aa: CASSLVQEIYGYTF
j_call: TRBJ1-1; clone_size: -; v_call: TRBV6-5; cdr3_aa: CASRGTEAFF
j_call: TRBJ2-7; clone_size: -; v_call: TRBV5-6; cdr3_aa: CASSLDYEQYF
j_call: TRBJ1-1; clone_size: once; v_call: TRBV27; cdr3_aa: CASSLWGNTEAFF
j_call: TRBJ2-1; clone_size: -; v_call: TRBV9; cdr3_aa: CASSVVGSGISSYNEQFF
j_call: TRBJ2-2; clone_size: -; v_call: TRBV28; cdr3_aa: CASSPRLAGMNTGELFF
j_call: TRBJ2-1; clone_size: -; v_call: TRBV27; cdr3_aa: CASIGGGYNEQFF
j_call: TRBJ2-3; clone_size: -; v_call: TRBV27; cdr3_aa: CASSLLAGGTDTQYF
j_call: TRBJ2-7; clone_size: -; v_call: TRBV30; cdr3_aa: CAWSTPGQAPYEQYF
j_call: TRBJ2-6; clone_size: -; v_call: TRBV30; cdr3_aa: CAWSEVSGANVLTF
j_call: TRBJ1-2; clone_size: -; v_call: TRBV28; cdr3_aa: CASSPRTGGESYGYTF
j_call: TRBJ2-3; clone_size: -; v_call: TRBV11-3; cdr3_aa: CASKSRATDTQYF
j_call: TRBJ1-3; clone_size: once; v_call: TRBV11-2; cdr3_aa: CASSLGNTIYF
j_call: TRBJ2-7; clone_size: -; v_call: TRBV4-3; cdr3_aa: CASSQGLAGSYEQYF
j_call: TRBJ2-1; clone_size: -; v_call: TRBV10-1; cdr3_aa: CASSESRGWANEQFF
j_call: TRBJ2-2; clone_size: -; v_call: TRBV2; cdr3_aa: CASKGSYRELFF
j_call: TRBJ2-3; clone_size: once; v_call: TRBV19; cdr3_aa: CATLKFRTSGRNTDTQYF
j_call: TRBJ1-2; clone_size: once; v_call: TRBV9; cdr3_aa: CASSDRGGYTF
j_call: TRBJ1-1; clone_size: -; v_call: TRBV7-9; cdr3_aa: CASSLQNTEAFF
j_call: TRBJ2-7; clone_size: -; v_call: TRBV25-1; cdr3_aa: CASSPGGYEQYF
j_call: TRBJ2-6; clone_size: -; v_call: TRBV7-9; cdr3_aa: CASSLGGANVLTF
j_call: TRBJ1-1; clone_size: -; v_call: TRBV6-5; cdr3_aa: CASSYSGGTEAFF
j_call: TRBJ2-3; clone_size: -; v_call: TRBV7-2; cdr3_aa: CASSLPQGTDTQYF
j_call: TRBJ1-4; clone_size: -; v_call: TRBV30; cdr3_aa: CAWSVATNEKLFF
j_call: TRBJ2-1; clone_size: -; v_call: TRBV5-1; cdr3_aa: CASSLQGSYNEQFF
j_call: TRBJ1-2; clone_size: -; v_call: TRBV7-2; cdr3_aa: CASSPDRGYGYTF
j_call: TRBJ2-7; clone_size: -; v_call: TRBV9; cdr3_aa: CASSVAGDYEQYF
j_call: TRBJ2-2; clone_size: -; v_call: TRBV10-1; cdr3_aa: CASSENTGELFF
j_call: -; clone_size: -; v_call: TRBV10-2; cdr3_aa: CASRGTSGSYEQYF
j_call: TRBJ1-2; clone_size: -; v_call: TRBV4-1; cdr3_aa: CASSQDRGNYGYTF
j_call: TRBJ1-3; clone_size: -; v_call: TRBV4-3; cdr3_aa: CASSQGTGGGNTIYF
j_call: TRBJ2-7; clone_size: -; v_call: TRBV4-1; cdr3_aa: CASSQGLVAYEQYF
j_call: TRBJ2-3; clone_size: -; v_call: TRBV5-1; cdr3_aa: CASSLGSGASTDTQYF
j_call: TRBJ2-5; clone_size: -; v_call: TRBV10-2; cdr3_aa: CASNDRGKTQYF
j_call: TRBJ2-5; clone_size: -; v_call: TRBV13; cdr3_aa: CASSWTSGRETQYF
j_call: TRBJ1-4; clone_size: -; v_call: TRBV15; cdr3_aa: CATSRGTGPNEKLFF
j_call: TRBJ2-7; clone_size: -; v_call: TRBV27; cdr3_aa: CASSLTEAYEQYF
j_call: TRBJ2-7; clone_size: -; v_call: TRBV12-5; cdr3_aa: CASGLPGQESYEQYF
j_call: TRBJ2-1; clone_size: few; v_call: TRBV27; cdr3_aa: CASSLSGPSYNEQFF
j_call: TRBJ2-7; clone_size: -; v_call: TRBV4-1; cdr3_aa: CASSQALRAASGNYEQYF
j_call: TRBJ2-7; clone_size: -; v_call: TRBV27; cdr3_aa: CASSLSRTGSSYEQYF
j_call: TRBJ1-4; clone_size: -; v_call: TRBV7-2; cdr3_aa: CASSLNRGEKLFF
j_call: TRBJ2-2; clone_size: -; v_call: TRBV9; cdr3_aa: CASSATSGATGELFF
j_call: TRBJ2-5; clone_size: -; v_call: TRBV7-2; cdr3_aa: CASSLHQETQYF
j_call: TRBJ2-1; clone_size: -; v_call: TRBV5-8; cdr3_aa: CASSARQGKRTMSWNEQFF
j_call: TRBJ2-2; clone_size: -; v_call: TRBV28; cdr3_aa: CASSLYPLNTGELFF
j_call: TRBJ2-1; clone_size: -; v_call: TRBV11-2; cdr3_aa: CASSWTSGTYNEQFF
j_call: TRBJ2-1; clone_size: -; v_call: TRBV21-1; cdr3_aa: CASSKKGTTTGGNEQFF
j_call: TRBJ2-7; clone_size: -; v_call: TRBV13; cdr3_aa: CASSSGQGYEQYF